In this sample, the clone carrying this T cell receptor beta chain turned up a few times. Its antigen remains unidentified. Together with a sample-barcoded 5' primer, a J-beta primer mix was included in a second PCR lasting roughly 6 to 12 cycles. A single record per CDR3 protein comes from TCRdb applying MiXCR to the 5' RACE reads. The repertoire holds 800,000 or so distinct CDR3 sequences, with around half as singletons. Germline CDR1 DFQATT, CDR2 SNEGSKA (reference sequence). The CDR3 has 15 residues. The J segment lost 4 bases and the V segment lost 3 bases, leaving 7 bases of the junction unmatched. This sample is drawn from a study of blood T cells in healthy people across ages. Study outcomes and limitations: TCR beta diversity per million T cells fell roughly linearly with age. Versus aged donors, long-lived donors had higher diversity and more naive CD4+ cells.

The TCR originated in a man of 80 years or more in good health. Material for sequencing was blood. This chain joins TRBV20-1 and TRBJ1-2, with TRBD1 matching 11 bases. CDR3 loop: CSARGQGGFIYGYTF. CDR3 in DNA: TGCAGTGCTAGGGGACAGGGGGGTTTTATCTATGGCTACACCTTC.